This passage covers 15 T cell receptor beta chains from one sample sequenced in a study of blood T cell repertoires in COVID-19. Sequenced by immunoSEQ multiplex PCR; TCRdb stores in-frame clones only, minus some. This sample has hundreds of thousands of clones, with roughly 90% found just once. Sequenced input: peripheral blood. These receptors all come from a woman in her 70s with COVID-19, enrolled during active disease.

This clone showed up just once. The V gene is TRBV28, the J gene TRBJ1-6; tentatively, D is TRBD1 (6 bases). The CDR3 runs 14 residues. V lost 8 bases, J lost 5 bases, and 13 bases lay in between. CDR1 and CDR2 (germline): MDHEN, SYDVKM. CDR3 region: CASGQPLNNSPLHF. Written as DNA, the CDR3 is TGTGCCAGCGGACAGCCGCTAAATAATTCACCCCTCCACTTT. The full variable domain, rest sourced from reference TRBV28 and TRBJ1-6, is DVKVTQSSRYLVKRTGEKVFLECVQDMDHENMFWYRQDPGLGLRLIYFSYDVKMKEKGDIPEGYSVSREKKERFSLILESASTNQTSMYLCASGQPLNNSPLHFGNGTRLTVT.

The V gene is TRBV27, the J gene TRBJ2-5; D may be TRBD1 (5 bases). CDR1 is MNHEY, CDR2 SMNVEV, per germline (reference sequence). V dropped 5 bases and J dropped 2 bases, with 15 bases sitting between them. The CDR3 length is 15 residues. CDR3 bases: TGTGCCAGCAGTCCACGATTAAGGGGACAAGAGACCCAGTACTTC. Translating gives CASSPRLRGQETQYF.

The chain recombines TRBV18 with TRBJ1-2; TRBD1 matches at 9 bases. Germline V gene data show CDR1 as KGHSH and CDR2 as LQKENI. With V trimmed by 6 bases and J by 6 bases, 2 bases remained unmatched. The CDR3 has 12 amino acids. In DNA form, the CDR3 reads TGTGCCAGCTCCCGGGACAGGGATGGCTACACCTTC. Amino acids: CASSRDRDGYTF. Based on the CDR3 plus reference TRBV18 and TRBJ1-2, the full variable domain is NAGVMQNPRHLVRRRGQEARLRCSPMKGHSHVYWYRQLPEEGLKFMVYLQKENIIDESGMPKERFSAEFPKEGPSILRIQQVVRGDSAAYFCASSRDRDGYTFGSGTRLTVV.

In this sample, this clone turned up a few times. The CDR3 DNA reads as TGCAGCGTTGACCGGACAGGGGTAGAGACCCAGTACTTC. Amino acid sequence: CSVDRTGVETQYF. The V gene is TRBV29-1, the J gene TRBJ2-5; 9 bases match TRBD1. The germline gives CDR1 SQVTM, CDR2 ANQGSEA. V shed 3 bases, J shed 4 bases, and the junction held 3 bases outside the gene matches. The CDR3 runs 13 residues.

This clone was counted a few times. V is TRBV30 and J is TRBJ2-7; D unresolved. CDR1 is GTSNPN, CDR2 SVGIG, per germline (reference sequence). Trimming removed 5 bases at V and 7 bases at J, with 12 bases between. CDR3 length equals 11 residues. CDR3 nucleotide sequence: TGTGCCTGGGCCGCGGAGAGGGAGCAGTACTTC. This translates into CAWAAEREQYF. Full variable domain (rest looked up from reference TRBV30 and TRBJ2-7): SQTIHQWPATLVQPVGSPLSLECTVEGTSNPNLYWYRQAAGRGLQLLFYSVGIGQISSEVPQNLSASRPQDRQFILSSKKLLLSDSGFYLCAWAAEREQYFGPGTRLTVT.

The chain combines TRBV10-3 with TRBJ1-2; D may be TRBD1 (6 bases). This CDR3 contains 16 residues. Trimming took off 4 bases at V and 2 bases at J, with 17 bases between the two ends. Germline-derived CDR1 and CDR2 are ENHRY and SYGVKD. The DNA for the CDR3 is TGTGCCATCAGTGTTGGGCAGGGGAACTCAAACTATGGCTACACCTTC. It encodes CAISVGQGNSNYGYTF.

The chain carries TRBV29-1 and TRBJ1-2; maybe TRBD1 (6 bases). Germline values: CDR1 SQVTM, CDR2 ANQGSEA. V lost 5 bases, J lost 3 bases, and 19 bases lay in between. The CDR3 length is 15 residues. This CDR3 reads CSVTPTGRGDYGYTF. DNA of the CDR3: TGCAGCGTTACCCCTACCGGGAGGGGGGACTATGGCTACACCTTC.

V and J are TRBV6-5 and TRBJ1-2, with D unclear. There are 11 residues in the CDR3. The V and J ends lost 6 bases and 4 bases respectively, with 6 bases between them. Germline lookup yields CDR1 MNHEY and CDR2 SVGAGI. The CDR3: CASREIYGYTF. CDR3 nucleotides: TGTGCCAGCAGAGAGATCTATGGCTACACCTTC.

The chain joins TRBV7-9 to TRBJ2-3, with 8 bases aligning to TRBD2. Germline V gene lookup returns CDR1 SEHNR and CDR2 FQNEAQ (reference sequence). With V trimmed by 1 base and J by 0 bases, 0 bases remained unmatched. The CDR3 extends over 15 amino acids. The CDR3 DNA reads as TGTGCCAGCAGCTTAGTAGCGGGGAGCACAGATACGCAGTATTTT. Translating it yields CASSLVAGSTDTQYF.

V is TRBV5-6 and J is TRBJ1-2; perhaps TRBD1 as D (5 bases). CDR1 and CDR2 from the germline V gene are SGHDT and YYEEEE. The CDR3 length is 13 residues. V lost 5 bases and J lost 4, with 12 bases in between. The chain's CDR3 is CASRHTGPYGYTF. The CDR3 DNA follows: TGTGCCAGCAGACACACAGGTCCCTATGGCTACACCTTC.

V is TRBV4-2 and J is TRBJ2-1; 9 nucleotides match TRBD2. The CDR3 runs 15 residues. The ends lost 4 bases at V and 3 bases at J; junction bases unmatched: 4. Germline assignment: CDR1 LGHNA and CDR2 YNFKEQ. CDR3 coding DNA: TGTGCCAGCAGCCCCTTAGCGGGGGTCTACAATGAGCAGTTCTTC. This codes for CASSPLAGVYNEQFF.

This clone was seen once. This rearrangement joins TRBV3-1 (or the pseudogene TRBV3-2) to TRBJ1-2; 8 bases align to TRBD1. The germline gives CDR1 LGHDT, CDR2 YNNKEL (reference sequence). The V and J ends lost 0 bases and 1 base, in that order; junction bases with no gene match: 7. The CDR3 contains 17 residues. CDR3 protein: CASSQDGTGYLNYGYTF. The CDR3 bases are TGTGCCAGCAGCCAAGATGGGACAGGCTACCTTAACTATGGCTACACCTTC.

This chain joins TRBV5-1 and TRBJ1-4, with D tentatively TRBD1 (6 bases). The CDR3 is 16 amino acids. The germline V gene encodes CDR1 SGHRS and CDR2 YFSETQ. V was trimmed by 4 bases and J by 0 bases, leaving 13 bases between them. CDR3 amino acids: CASSLGQPATNEKLFF. The DNA for the CDR3 is TGCGCCAGCAGCCTCGGACAGCCTGCAACTAATGAAAAACTGTTTTTT.

The rearrangement uses TRBV30 and TRBJ1-2; maybe TRBD1 (6 bases). This CDR3 is built from 11 residues. Germline V gene data show CDR1 as GTSNPN and CDR2 as SVGIG (reference sequence). V dropped 2 bases and J dropped 7 bases, with 8 bases sitting between them. CDR3 nucleotides: TGTGCCTGGAGTTCAGGGGTTGGCTACACCTTC. It specifies CAWSSGVGYTF.

The chain links TRBV11-2 to TRBJ2-3, with 8 bases that match TRBD1. With V trimmed by 1 base and J by 3 bases, 12 bases remained unmatched. This CDR3 is built from 18 residues. Germline lookup yields CDR1 SGHAT and CDR2 FQNNGV. As DNA, the CDR3 is TGTGCCAGCAGCTTAGGGCGGTGGGGACAGGTTGTGACAGATACGCAGTATTTT. Its translation: CASSLGRWGQVVTDTQYF.